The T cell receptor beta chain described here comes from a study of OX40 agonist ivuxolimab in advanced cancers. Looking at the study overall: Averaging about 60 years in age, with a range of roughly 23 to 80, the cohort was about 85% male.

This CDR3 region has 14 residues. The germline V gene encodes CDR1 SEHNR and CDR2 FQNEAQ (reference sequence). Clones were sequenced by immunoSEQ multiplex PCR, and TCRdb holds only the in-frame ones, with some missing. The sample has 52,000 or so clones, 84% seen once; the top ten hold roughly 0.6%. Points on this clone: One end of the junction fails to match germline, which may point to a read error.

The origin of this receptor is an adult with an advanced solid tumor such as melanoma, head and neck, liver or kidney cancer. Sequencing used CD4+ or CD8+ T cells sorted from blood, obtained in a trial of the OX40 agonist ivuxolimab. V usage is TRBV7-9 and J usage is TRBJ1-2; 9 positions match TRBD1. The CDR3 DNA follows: TGTGCCAGCAGCCAGACAGGGGGGAACTATGGCCACACCTTC. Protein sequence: CASSQTGGNYGHTF.